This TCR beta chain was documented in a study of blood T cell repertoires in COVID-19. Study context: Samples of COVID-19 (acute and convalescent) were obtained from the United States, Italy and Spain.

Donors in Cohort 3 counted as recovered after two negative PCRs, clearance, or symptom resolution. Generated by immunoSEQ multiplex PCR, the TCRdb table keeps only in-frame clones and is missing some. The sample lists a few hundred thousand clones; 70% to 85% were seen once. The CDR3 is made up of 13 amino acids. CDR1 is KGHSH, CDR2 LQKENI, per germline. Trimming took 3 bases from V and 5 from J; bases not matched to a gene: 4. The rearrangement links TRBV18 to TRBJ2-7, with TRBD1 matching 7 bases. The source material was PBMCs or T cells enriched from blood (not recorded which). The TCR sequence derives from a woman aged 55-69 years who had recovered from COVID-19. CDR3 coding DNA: TGTGCCAGCTCACCCGAAACAGGGGACGAGCAGTACTTC. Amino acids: CASSPETGDEQYF.